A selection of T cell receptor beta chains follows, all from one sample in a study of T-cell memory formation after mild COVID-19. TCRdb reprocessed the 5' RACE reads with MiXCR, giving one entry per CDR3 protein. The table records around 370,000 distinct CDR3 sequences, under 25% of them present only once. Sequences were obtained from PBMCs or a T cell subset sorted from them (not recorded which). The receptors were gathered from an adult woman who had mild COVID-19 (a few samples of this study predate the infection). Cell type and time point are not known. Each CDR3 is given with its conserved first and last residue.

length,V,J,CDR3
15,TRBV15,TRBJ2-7,CATSRDQAGSYEQYF
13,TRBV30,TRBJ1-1,CAWGQGQNTEAFF
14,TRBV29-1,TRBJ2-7,CSVANRGLSYEQYF
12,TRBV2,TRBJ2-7,CASGRDTYEQYF
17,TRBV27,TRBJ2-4,CASSLLSPLGAKNIQYF
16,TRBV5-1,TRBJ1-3,CASSSGGTGAGNTIYF
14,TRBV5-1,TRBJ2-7,CASSFGTGDNEQYF
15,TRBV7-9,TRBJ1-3,CASSVRSQRGNTIYF
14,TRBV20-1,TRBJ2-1,CSARSSGPYNEQFF
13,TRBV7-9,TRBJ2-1,CAFTGESYNEQFF
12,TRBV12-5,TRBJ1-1,CASGPTPGEAFF
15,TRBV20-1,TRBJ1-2,CSASRREGSFYGYTF
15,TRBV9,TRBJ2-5,CASTLSGRDQETQYF
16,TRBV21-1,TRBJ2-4,CASSNGLAGDKNIQYF
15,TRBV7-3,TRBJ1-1,CASSLSTGVNTEAFF
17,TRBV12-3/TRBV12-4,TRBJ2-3,CASRVAGYISSTDTQYF
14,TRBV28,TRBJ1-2,CASSYLGVRYGYTF
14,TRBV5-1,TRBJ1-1,CASSLLDTNTEAFF
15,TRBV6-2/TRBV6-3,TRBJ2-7,CASTTRFFRSYEQYF
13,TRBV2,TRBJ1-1,CASKRLGNTEAFF
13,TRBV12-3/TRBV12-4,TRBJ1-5,CASSPTGYQPQHF
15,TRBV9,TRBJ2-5,CASSGGVSDGETQYF
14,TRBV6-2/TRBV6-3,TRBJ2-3,CASSSPGVTDKQYF
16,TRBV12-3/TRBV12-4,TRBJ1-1,CASRDYPLDRVLGAFF
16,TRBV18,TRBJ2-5,CASSPRLAGGHETQYF
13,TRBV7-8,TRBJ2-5,CASSPGQVMTQYF
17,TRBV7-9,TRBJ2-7,CASSAQLPGLADYEQYF
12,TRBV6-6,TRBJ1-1,CASSDRGTEAFF
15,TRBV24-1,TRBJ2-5,CATSDFGDRQETQYF
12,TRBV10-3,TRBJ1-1,CAISEQAYEAFF
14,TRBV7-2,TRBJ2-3,CASSPTGTRDTQYF
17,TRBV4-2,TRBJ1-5,CASSQDFRTASNQPQHF
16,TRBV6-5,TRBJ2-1,CASSYSIGSPWGEQFF
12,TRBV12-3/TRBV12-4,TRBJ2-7,CASSFVGGKEYF
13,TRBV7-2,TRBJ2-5,CASSPAWGETQYF
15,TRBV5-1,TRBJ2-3,CASTSLAGDLDTQYF
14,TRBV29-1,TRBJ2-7,CSVEGVTGDYEQYF
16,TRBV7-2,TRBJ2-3,CASSLGRGGNADTQYF
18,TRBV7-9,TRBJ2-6,CASSLGTSSSSGANVLTF